One and the same sample provided the 17 T cell receptor beta chains below, sequenced in a study of shared clonotypes between healthy human individuals. Clones were read by immunoSEQ multiplex PCR, and TCRdb kept only the in-frame ones, dropping some. Of roughly 1,100,000 clones listed, roughly 80% are singletons. Specimen: memory CD4+ T cells sorted from blood. The subset is: CD45RA-negative fraction. Receptors were obtained from a man aged 18 to 29 in good health.

This rearrangement joins TRBV7-9 to TRBJ2-5; D is perhaps TRBD2 (6 bases). Trimming stripped 4 bases from V and 0 bases from J, with 15 bases between. Looked up from germline, CDR1 is SEHNR and CDR2 is FQNEAQ (reference sequence). The CDR3 covers 16 residues. CDR3 protein: CASSSLYRGNQETQYF. The CDR3 DNA reads TGTGCCAGCAGCTCTCTATACCGGGGGAACCAAGAGACCCAGTACTTC. Supplemented by reference TRBV7-9 and TRBJ2-5, the full variable domain reads DTGVSQNPRHKITKRGQNVTFRCDPISEHNRLYWYRQTLGQGPEFLTYFQNEAQLEKSRLLSDRFSAERPKGSFSTLEIQRTEQGDSAMYLCASSSLYRGNQETQYFGPGTRLLVL.

This clone was picked up a small number of times. This chain connects TRBV27 to TRBJ2-6, with D possibly matching TRBD2 (5 bases). Germline CDR1 MNHEY, CDR2 SMNVEV (reference sequence). CDR3 size: 16 residues. The germline V and J ends were trimmed by 4 bases and 2 bases, with 12 bases remaining between them. The CDR3 loop is CASSSSGVTGANVLTF. The CDR3 DNA is TGTGCCAGCAGTTCCTCCGGGGTGACTGGGGCCAACGTCCTGACTTTC.

V gene TRBV11-2 combines with J gene TRBJ1-3, with D unclear. The CDR3 runs to 15 residues. V lost 3 bases to trimming and J lost 0 bases, with 9 bases between them. Per germline, CDR1 SGHAT and CDR2 FQNNGV. CDR3 DNA: TGTGCCAGCAGCTTGGAAGGGTACTCTGGAAACACCATATATTTT. Its translation is CASSLEGYSGNTIYF.

V gene TRBV2 combines with J gene TRBJ1-1, with TRBD1 matching 7 bases. This CDR3 comprises 15 residues. Germline trimming cut 8 bases from V and 1 base from J; bases unmatched to any gene: 10. Germline CDR1 is SNHLY and CDR2 is FYNNEI. CDR3: CASSSTGLGNTEAFF. The CDR3 region has the DNA TGTGCCAGCTCTTCGACAGGGTTGGGGAACACTGAAGCTTTCTTT.

The rearrangement joins TRBV10-2 to TRBJ2-7; D may be TRBD2 (5 bases). CDR1 is WSHSY and CDR2 is SAAADI in the germline V gene. V lost 8 bases to trimming and J lost 0 bases, with 14 bases between them. The CDR3 is 14 residues long. CDR3 sequence reads: CASSWGSDSYEQYF. The CDR3 DNA follows: TGCGCCAGCTCGTGGGGTAGCGACTCCTACGAGCAGTACTTC.

The rearrangement links TRBV28 to TRBJ1-4; no definite D call. The CDR3 consists of 13 residues. Between the trimmed V and J ends, which lost 6 bases and 6 bases, there was a span of 11 bases. CDR1 and CDR2 from the germline V gene are MDHEN and SYDVKM. CDR3 region: CASSPAVHEKLFF. For the CDR3, the DNA is TGTGCCAGCAGCCCCGCCGTTCATGAAAAACTGTTTTTT.

The genes are TRBV5-6 and TRBJ1-4; TRBD1 matches 7 bases. CDR1 is SGHDT and CDR2 is YYEEEE in the germline V gene. The CDR3 spans 13 residues. With 0 bases clipped from V and 11 bases from J, the junction kept 4 bases outside the gene matches. CDR3 nucleotide sequence: TGTGCCAGCAGCTTGGCAACAGGGGACAAACTGTTTTTT. Translating gives CASSLATGDKLFF. The whole variable domain, filled in from reference TRBV5-6 and TRBJ1-4, reads DAGVTQSPTHLIKTRGQQVTLRCSPKSGHDTVSWYQQALGQGPQFIFQYYEEEERQRGNFPDRFSGHQFPNYSSELNVNALLLGDSALYLCASSLATGDKLFFGSGTQLSVL.

The chain links TRBV30 to TRBJ2-5; the match to TRBD1 covers 7 bases. V gave up 7 bases and J gave up 5 bases; unmatched junction bases: 13. Per the germline V gene, CDR1 is GTSNPN and CDR2 is SVGIG (reference sequence). This CDR3 is 14 amino acids long. CDR3 loop: CALRQGVQVETQYF. The CDR3 region has the DNA TGTGCCTTACGACAGGGTGTGCAAGTGGAGACCCAGTACTTC.

The CDR3 DNA sequence: TGTGCCAGCTCTCCCGGGACTAGAAGAGAAAAGTACTTC. Its translation: CASSPGTRREKYF. This chain connects TRBV18 to TRBJ2-7; the match to TRBD2 covers 8 bases. Germline-derived CDR1 and CDR2 are KGHSH and LQKENI. After removal of 6 bases from V and 11 bases from J, the junction contained 12 bases not matched to a gene. The CDR3 has 13 amino acids.

The chain employs TRBV5-1 and TRBJ1-1; 8 bases match TRBD1. J was trimmed by 2 bases and V by 4 bases; bases with no gene match: 4. CDR3 length equals 14 residues. Germline CDR1 and CDR2: SGHRS and YFSETQ. Here the CDR3 reads CASSPQGGNTEAFF. CDR3 nucleotides: TGCGCCAGCAGCCCACAGGGGGGCAACACTGAAGCTTTCTTT.

The chain is built from TRBV10-3 and TRBJ1-4, with no clear D. V was cut by 3 bases and J by 4 bases, with 9 bases left in between. Germline V gives CDR1 ENHRY, CDR2 SYGVKD. There are 14 residues in the CDR3. This CDR3 is CAISEGGINEKLFF. The CDR3 bases are TGTGCCATCAGTGAAGGAGGGATTAATGAAAAACTGTTTTTT.

This clone was detected once. The gene calls are TRBV28 and TRBJ1-2; weak D call: TRBD1 (5 bases). The CDR3 is 14 residues long. Per the germline V gene, CDR1 is MDHEN and CDR2 is SYDVKM. V gave up 7 bases and J gave up 3 bases, with 15 bases separating them. The CDR3 region has the DNA TGTGCCAGCATCCACGCCCCGGGGGACTATGGCTACACCTTC. Residues: CASIHAPGDYGYTF.

The genes are TRBV7-3 and TRBJ1-1; D is uncertain. Germline loops: CDR1 SGHTA, CDR2 FQGTGA. The V end lost 6 bases, the J end lost 4 bases, and 12 bases lay between the germline ends. The CDR3 sequence is 13 residues long. CDR3 region: CASRSQAGTEAFF. CDR3 nucleotides: TGTGCCAGCAGGAGTCAAGCGGGCACTGAAGCTTTCTTT. Drawing the rest from reference TRBV7-3 and TRBJ1-1, the complete variable domain is GAGVSQTPSNKVTEKGKYVELRCDPISGHTALYWYRQSLGQGPEFLIYFQGTGAADDSGLPNDRFFAVRPEGSVSTLKIQRTERGDSAVYLCASRSQAGTEAFFGQGTRLTVV.

Concerning this clone itself: With a much larger clone just one base away, this may be a read error. The CDR3 sequence is CASSRTSGSYEQYF. The CDR3, as DNA: TGTGCCAGCAGCCGGACTAGCGGGTCCTACGAGCAGTACTTC. The chain has TRBV27 and TRBJ2-7, with 11 bases matching TRBD2. The germline V gene encodes CDR1 MNHEY and CDR2 SMNVEV (reference sequence). The CDR3 runs 14 residues. The V segment lost 6 bases and the J segment 1 base; nucleotides outside the gene matches: 2.

The rearrangement links TRBV6-1 to TRBJ2-1; 11 bases map to TRBD2. The CDR3 is 17 residues long. Germline V gene sequence: CDR1 MNHNS, CDR2 SASEGT. V was pared by 4 bases and J by 4 bases, with 9 bases of the junction left unmatched. The CDR3 DNA sequence: TGTGCCAGCAGTGCCAAGAGTAGCGGGAGGGGATACAATGAGCAGTTCTTC. Translation: CASSAKSSGRGYNEQFF.

V is TRBV6-1 and J is TRBJ2-3, with 10 bases lining up with TRBD2. CDR3 size: 15 residues. Trimming at V came to 4 bases and at J to 2 bases, leaving 3 bases not matched to a gene. CDR1 is MNHNS, CDR2 SASEGT, per germline. The CDR3: CASSGTSGNTDTQYF. The CDR3 DNA sequence: TGTGCCAGCAGTGGCACTAGCGGGAACACAGATACGCAGTATTTT.

With regard to this clone: In the same sample, other DNA sequences code for this CDR3. This sequence joins TRBV5-4 and TRBJ2-3, with D uncertain. The CDR3 runs to 13 residues. Trimming stripped 0 bases from V and 6 bases from J, with 8 bases between. Germline V gives CDR1 SGHNT, CDR2 YYREEE (reference sequence). CDR3 coding DNA: TGTGCCAGCAGCTTGGAACCGGCCGATACGCAGTATTTT. Translating gives CASSLEPADTQYF.